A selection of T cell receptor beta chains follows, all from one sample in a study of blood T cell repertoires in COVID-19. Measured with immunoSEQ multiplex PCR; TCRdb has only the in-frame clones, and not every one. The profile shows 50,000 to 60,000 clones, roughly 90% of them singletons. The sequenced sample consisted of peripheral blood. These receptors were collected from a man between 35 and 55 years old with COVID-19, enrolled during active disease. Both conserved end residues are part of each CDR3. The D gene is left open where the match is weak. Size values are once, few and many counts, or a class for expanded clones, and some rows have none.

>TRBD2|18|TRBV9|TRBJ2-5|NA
CASSTGTSGGGPQETQYF
TGTGCCAGCAGCACCGGAACTAGCGGGGGGGGCCCCCAAGAGACCCAGTACTTC
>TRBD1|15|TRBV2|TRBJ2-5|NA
CASTTDRGDQETQYF
TGTGCCAGCACCACAGACAGGGGTGATCAAGAGACCCAGTACTTC
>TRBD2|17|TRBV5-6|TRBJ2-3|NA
CASSRAGVFPWSDTQYF
TGTGCCAGCAGCAGGGCGGGAGTTTTTCCTTGGTCAGATACGCAGTATTTT
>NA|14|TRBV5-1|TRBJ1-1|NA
CASRWDLRNTEAFF
TGCGCCAGCAGGTGGGACTTACGTAACACTGAAGCTTTCTTT
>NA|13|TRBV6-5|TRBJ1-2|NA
CASRLQEAVGYTF
TGTGCCAGCAGACTCCAAGAGGCGGTAGGCTACACCTTC
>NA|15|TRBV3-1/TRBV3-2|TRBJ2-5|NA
CASSQDSLSQETQYF
TGTGCCAGCAGCCAAGATTCCTTATCGCAAGAGACCCAGTACTTC
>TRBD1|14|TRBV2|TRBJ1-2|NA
CASSELGTGDGYTF
TGTGCCAGCAGTGAACTCGGGACAGGGGATGGCTACACCTTC
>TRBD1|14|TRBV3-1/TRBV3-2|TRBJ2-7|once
CASSLGQGSYEQYF
TGTGCCAGCAGCCTCGGACAGGGTTCCTACGAGCAGTACTTC
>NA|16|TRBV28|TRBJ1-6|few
CASSPSDSSYNSPLHF
TGTGCCAGCAGTCCCTCCGACAGCTCCTATAATTCACCCCTCCACTTT
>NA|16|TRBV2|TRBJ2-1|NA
CASSKIKGVIYNEQFF
TGTGCCAGCAGTAAAATAAAGGGGGTGATCTACAATGAGCAGTTCTTC
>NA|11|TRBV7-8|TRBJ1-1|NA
CASSFQTEAFF
TGTGCCAGCAGCTTTCAGACTGAAGCTTTCTTT
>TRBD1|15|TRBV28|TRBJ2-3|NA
CASSPDRGFRDTQYF
TGTGCCAGCAGTCCCGACAGGGGGTTTCGGGATACGCAGTATTTT
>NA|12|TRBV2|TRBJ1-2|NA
CASSSGWDGYTF
TGTGCCAGCAGCTCAGGGTGGGATGGCTACACCTTC
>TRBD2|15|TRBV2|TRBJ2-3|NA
CASSDGLAGMDTQYF
TGTGCCAGCAGTGACGGACTAGCGGGAATGGATACGCAGTATTTT
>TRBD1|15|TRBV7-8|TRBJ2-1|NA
CASSSGTGAYNEQFF
TGTGCCAGCAGCTCCGGGACAGGGGCTTACAATGAGCAGTTCTTC
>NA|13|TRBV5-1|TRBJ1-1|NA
CASSLRGNTEAFF
TGCGCCAGCAGCTTGCGCGGGAACACTGAAGCTTTCTTT
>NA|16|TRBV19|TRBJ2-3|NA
CASRTQGGDGGETQYF
TGTGCCAGTAGGACCCAAGGGGGAGATGGCGGTGAAACGCAGTATTTT
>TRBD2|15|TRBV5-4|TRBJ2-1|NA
CASSPPGLAANEQFF
TGTGCCAGCAGCCCGCCAGGACTAGCTGCTAATGAGCAGTTCTTC
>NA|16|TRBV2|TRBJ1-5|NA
CASSSGLDSGNQPQHF
TGTGCCAGCAGCTCCGGGCTAGACAGCGGCAATCAGCCCCAGCATTTT
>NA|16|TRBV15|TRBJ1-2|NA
CATSREPQGHYYGYTF
TGTGCCACCAGCAGAGAACCGCAGGGGCACTACTATGGCTACACCTTC
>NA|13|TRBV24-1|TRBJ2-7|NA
CATSGKQTYEQYF
TGTGCCACCAGTGGGAAACAGACCTACGAGCAGTACTTC
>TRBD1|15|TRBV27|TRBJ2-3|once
CASSSPGQGSDTQYF
TGTGCCAGCAGTTCACCGGGACAGGGTTCAGATACGCAGTATTTT
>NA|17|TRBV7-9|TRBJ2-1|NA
CASSSTGGTASYNEQFF
TGTGCCAGCAGCTCCACCGGCGGGACAGCCTCCTACAATGAGCAGTTCTTC
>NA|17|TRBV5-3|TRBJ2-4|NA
CARSSDYALESKNIQYF
TGTGCCAGAAGCTCTGACTACGCTTTAGAGTCCAAAAACATTCAGTACTTC
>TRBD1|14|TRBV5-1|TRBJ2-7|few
CASTSGTGIYEQYF
TGCGCCAGCACGTCGGGGACAGGGATCTACGAGCAGTACTTC
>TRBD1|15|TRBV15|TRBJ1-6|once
CATSRERTGGSPLHF
TGTGCCACCAGCAGAGAGAGGACAGGGGGTTCACCCCTCCACTTT
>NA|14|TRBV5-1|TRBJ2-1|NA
CASSLWGQNNEQFF
TGCGCCAGCAGCTTGTGGGGACAAAACAATGAGCAGTTCTTC
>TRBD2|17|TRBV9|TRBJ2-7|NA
CASSVGGGGTSGSKQYF
TGTGCCAGCAGCGTCGGCGGTGGAGGGACTAGCGGGAGTAAGCAGTACTTC
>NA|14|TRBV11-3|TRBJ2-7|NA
CASSLMAGHYEQYF
TGTGCCAGCAGCCTTATGGCGGGGCACTACGAGCAGTACTTC
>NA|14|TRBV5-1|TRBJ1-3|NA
CASSVTDSGNTIYF
TGCGCCAGCAGCGTGACAGACTCTGGAAACACCATATATTTT
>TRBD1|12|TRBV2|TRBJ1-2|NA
CASSETGDYYTF
TGTGCCAGCAGCGAAACAGGGGATTACTACACCTTC
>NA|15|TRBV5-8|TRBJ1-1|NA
CASSSRTTLDTEAFF
TGTGCCAGCAGTTCAAGAACAACCCTGGACACTGAAGCTTTCTTT
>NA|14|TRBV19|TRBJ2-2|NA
CASSRGQNTGELFF
TGTGCCAGTAGTAGAGGACAGAACACCGGGGAGCTGTTTTTT
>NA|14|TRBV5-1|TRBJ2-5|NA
CASSFAGMKETQYF
TGCGCCAGCAGCTTCGCAGGGATGAAGGAGACCCAGTACTTC
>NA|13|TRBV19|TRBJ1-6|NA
CASKGDRDSPLHF
TGTGCCAGTAAGGGGGATCGGGATTCACCCCTCCACTTT
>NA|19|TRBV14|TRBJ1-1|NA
CASSQAFSLGNSSGTEAFF
TGTGCCAGCAGCCAAGCATTTTCTCTGGGTAACTCCTCGGGCACTGAAGCTTTCTTT
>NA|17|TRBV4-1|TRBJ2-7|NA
CASSQDTGAGQGYEQYF
TGCGCCAGCAGCCAAGATACCGGAGCCGGGCAGGGCTACGAGCAGTACTTC
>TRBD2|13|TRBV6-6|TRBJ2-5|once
CASRSLAGETQYF
TGTGCCAGCAGAAGTCTAGCGGGAGAGACCCAGTACTTC
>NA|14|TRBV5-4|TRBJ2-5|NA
CASSLQGGQETQYF
TGTGCCAGCAGCTTACAGGGTGGCCAAGAGACCCAGTACTTC
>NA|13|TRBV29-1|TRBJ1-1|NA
CSVGQIMNTEAFF
TGCAGCGTTGGTCAGATAATGAACACTGAAGCTTTCTTT
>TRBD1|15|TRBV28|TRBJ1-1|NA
CAIGTGTGRWAEAFF
TGTGCCATCGGAACTGGGACAGGTCGGTGGGCTGAAGCTTTCTTT
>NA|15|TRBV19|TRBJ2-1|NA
CASSMRLGTYNEQFF
TGTGCCAGTAGTATGCGGCTAGGAACCTACAATGAGCAGTTCTTC
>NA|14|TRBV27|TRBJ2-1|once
CASRPGRGYNEQFF
TGTGCCAGCAGACCGGGGCGGGGTTACAATGAGCAGTTCTTC
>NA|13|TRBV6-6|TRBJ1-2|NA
CASNKQGGVGYTF
TGTGCCAGCAATAAACAGGGTGGGGTAGGCTACACCTTC
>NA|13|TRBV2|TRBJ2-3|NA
CASIRGAADTQYF
TGTGCCAGCATCCGGGGGGCCGCAGATACGCAGTATTTT
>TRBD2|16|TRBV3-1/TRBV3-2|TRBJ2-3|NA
CASSQVSGRSTDTQYF
TGTGCCAGCAGCCAAGTAAGCGGGAGGAGCACAGATACGCAGTATTTT
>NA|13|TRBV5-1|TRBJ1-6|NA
CASSADYNSPLHF
TGCGCCAGCAGCGCAGACTATAATTCACCCCTCCACTTT
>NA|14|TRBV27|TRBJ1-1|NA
CASSFGRQGTEAFF
TGTGCCAGCAGTTTCGGACGTCAGGGGACTGAAGCTTTCTTT
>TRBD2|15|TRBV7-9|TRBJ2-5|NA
CASSTAVAGKETQYF
TGTGCCAGCAGCACCGCGGTAGCGGGGAAAGAGACCCAGTACTTC
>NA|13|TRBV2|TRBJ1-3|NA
CASSEGGVDTIYF
TGTGCCAGCAGTGAGGGGGGGGTTGACACCATATATTTT
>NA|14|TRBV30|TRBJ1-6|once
CAWSVQAGNSPLHF
TGTGCCTGGAGTGTACAGGCAGGGAATTCACCCCTCCACTTT
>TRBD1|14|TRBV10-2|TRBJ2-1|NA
CASSESKGGDEQFF
TGCGCCAGCAGTGAGTCGAAAGGGGGCGATGAGCAGTTCTTC
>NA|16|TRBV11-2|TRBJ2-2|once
CASSRRAGVGTGELFF
TGTGCCAGCAGTCGAAGGGCAGGGGTTGGCACCGGGGAGCTGTTTTTT
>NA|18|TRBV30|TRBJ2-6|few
CAWSFSRTGSSGANVLTF
TGTGCCTGGAGCTTCTCGCGAACAGGGAGCTCTGGGGCCAACGTCCTGACTTTC
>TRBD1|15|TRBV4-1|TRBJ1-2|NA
CASSPGGGLLYGYTF
TGCGCCAGCAGCCCTGGAGGGGGCCTCCTCTATGGCTACACCTTC
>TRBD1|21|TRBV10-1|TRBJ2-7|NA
CARNNRGRTGGIKVYTYEQYF
TGCGCCAGGAACAACAGGGGTCGGACAGGGGGAATTAAGGTTTATACTTACGAGCAGTACTTC
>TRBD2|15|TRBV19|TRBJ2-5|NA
CASATRTSGGETQYF
TGTGCCAGTGCGACTCGGACTAGCGGGGGAGAGACCCAGTACTTC